This T cell receptor beta chain was profiled in a study of OX40 agonist ivuxolimab in advanced cancers. About the study: Patients treated during dose escalation were battling hepatocellular carcinoma, melanoma, renal cell or head and neck cancer. Study-level points and caveats: Expansion of clones was among the lowest in partial responders at 0.1-3.0 mg/kg.

The data were produced by immunoSEQ multiplex PCR, yet TCRdb's version contains in-frame clones alone and is incomplete. Here the sample spans 84,000 or so clones, about 88% being singletons. Concerning this clone: As yet, its antigen is unknown.

V was shortened by 0 bases and J by 2 bases, with 15 bases between the two germline ends. The CDR3 extends over 17 amino acids. Germline CDR1 and CDR2: SGHNT and YYREEE (reference sequence). V gene TRBV5-4 combines with J gene TRBJ1-3, with TRBD1 as a possible D gene (5 bases). This clonotype originated in an adult with an advanced solid tumor such as melanoma, head and neck, liver or kidney cancer. The sequencing here drew on CD4+ or CD8+ T cells sorted from blood, taken in a trial of the OX40 agonist ivuxolimab. The DNA of the CDR3 is TGTGCCAGCAGCTTGGGCCTGCTGGGGACGGCTGGAAACACCATATATTTT. Amino acids: CASSLGLLGTAGNTIYF.